This TCR beta chain was obtained from a study of T-cell reconstitution after alpha-beta-depleted transplantation in children listed by TCRdb under 2016. Study-level background: T-cell immune reconstitution after TCRalphabeta/CD19-depleted allogeneic hematopoietic cell transplantation in children was quantitatively tracked in the study by means of TCR repertoire profiling.

This clonotype occurred many times. It has no known antigen specificity. No clone much larger than this one lies a single base away; base qualities are absent. Beyond this particular receptor, the publication reports: Over subsequent months, a decline in hyperexpanded clone frequencies was noted, and after one year, T-cell counts and TCRbeta diversity were mostly ascribed to newly produced T cells. In some patients, the high TCRbeta diversity seen at day 60 was put down to recipient T cells and intrathymic progenitors that had survived conditioning. The apparently early recovery of alphabetaT-cell counts about two months after transplant reportedly depended on only several hundred rapidly expanded clones that came from non-depleted graft cells.

According to the study, the label for this sample's treatment or condition signals: allogeneic hematopoietic cell transplantation with graft depleted of TCRalphabeta T cells and CD19 B cells. Transplant recipients were children who received TCRalphabeta/CD19-depleted allogeneic hematopoietic cell grafts. The library was built by means of PCR. Instrument used: Illumina HiSeq 2500. To normalize quantification of the TCRbeta repertoire, the TCR libraries were built with molecular barcoding that relied on unique molecular identifiers. TCRdb cleaned the public reads at Q25 with fastp, built clones with MiXCR and kept in-frame beta chains. Duplicate CDR3 protein sequences are folded into a single record with the most common DNA and genes. The sample table contains around 300,000 distinct CDR3 sequences; only one count was recorded for less than 9.5% of them. The ten largest clones take up over 7.5% of the sample.

Deletion took 10 bases off V and 0 bases off J, with a span of 11 bases between the germline ends. Including the terminal cysteine and phenylalanine, the CDR3 comprises 13 residues. CDR3 DNA only is kept here, 39 bases in frame from base 1. The V and J segments used are TRBV12-3 or TRBV12-4 and TRBJ2-3; the D segment cannot be called with confidence. The source was peripheral blood, collected 360 days after TCRalphabeta/CD19-depleted stem cell transplant. This sequence originates from a female patient younger than 10 who had a stem cell transplant for Fanconi anemia, so the T cells may come from the graft donor. The CDR3 region: CATATASTDTQYF. The DNA is TGTGCCACCGCGACCGCGAGCACAGATACGCAGTATTTT.